The 26 T cell receptor beta chains below were found in one sample sequenced in a study of cytomegalovirus exposure and HLA in healthy donors listed by TCRdb under 2017. The method behind the library was the immunoSEQ multiplex PCR assay. For the multiplex PCR, a mixture combining 60 forward primers for TCR Vbeta segments and 13 reverse primers for TCR Jbeta segments was used. The table comes from immuneACCESS by way of TCRdb, which keeps in-frame sequences with V and J called. Part of the clones is missing from these tables; in studies checked, under half for an unresolved V gene and the rest for unknown reasons. Here the sample has about 150,000 clones; roughly 70% occur a single time. The ten largest clonotypes hold approximately 5.1% of the sample. What was sequenced was PBMCs. These receptors originate from a woman aged 18-29 years in good health and CMV-seropositive.

J is TRBJ1-6 and V is TRBV5-5, with D possibly being TRBD1 (5 bases). This CDR3 contains 15 residues. Trimming left V 6 bases short and J 6 bases short, with 16 bases between. Germline V gives CDR1 SGHKS, CDR2 YYEKEE (reference sequence). The CDR3 sequence: CASTLRLDSNSPLHF. Here the CDR3 DNA reads TGTGCCAGCACCCTTCGTCTTGACAGTAATTCACCCCTCCACTTT. Filled out from reference TRBV5-5 and TRBJ1-6, the complete variable domain reads DAGVTQSPTHLIKTRGQQVTLRCSPISGHKSVSWYQQVLGQGPQFIFQYYEKEERGRGNFPDRFSARQFPNYSSELNVNALLLGDSALYLCASTLRLDSNSPLHFGNGTRLTVT.

The chain employs TRBV30 and TRBJ2-7, with a weak D call TRBD1 (5 bases). The CDR3 runs to 11 residues. In germline, CDR1 is GTSNPN, CDR2 SVGIG (reference sequence). Trimming cost V 0 bases and J 12 bases, with 12 bases left between them. The CDR3 sequence is CAWSVGHQPYF. The CDR3 DNA reads TGTGCCTGGAGTGTAGGACACCAGCCGTACTTC.

This sequence joins TRBV13 and TRBJ2-7; TRBD2 might be the D (7 bases). With 5 bases removed from V and 5 bases from J, the gap between germline ends came to 19 bases. The CDR3 loop spans 15 amino acids. Germline loops: CDR1 PRHDT, CDR2 FYEKMQ (reference sequence). This CDR3 is CASSNSRGGGNEQYF. The CDR3 bases are TGTGCCAGCAGCAACTCCCGGGGCGGGGGCAACGAGCAGTACTTC.

This chain uses TRBV7-2 with TRBJ1-1; 8 bases align to TRBD1. CDR1 and CDR2 (germline): SGHTA, FQGNSA. The CDR3 loop spans 13 amino acids. V gave up 9 bases and J gave up 0 bases; unmatched junction bases: 3. This CDR3 is CASSGGMNTEAFF. For the CDR3, the DNA is TGTGCCAGTTCAGGGGGCATGAACACTGAAGCTTTCTTT.

This chain connects TRBV2 to TRBJ1-1; possibly TRBD1 for D (5 bases). The length of the CDR3 is 13 residues. Germline V gene lookup returns CDR1 SNHLY and CDR2 FYNNEI. Trimming took off 10 bases at V and 1 base at J, with 13 bases between the two ends. The CDR3 spells CANHRKENTEAFF. DNA for the CDR3: TGTGCCAACCACAGGAAAGAGAACACTGAAGCTTTCTTT.

The rearrangement links TRBV6-1 to TRBJ2-1; a possible D gene is TRBD2 (5 bases). Germline CDR1 and CDR2: MNHNS and SASEGT. This CDR3 has 15 residues. V was trimmed by 5 bases and J by 0 bases, leaving 11 bases between them. CDR3 DNA sequence: TGTGCCAGCAGTTCTTATACTAGCTCCTACAATGAGCAGTTCTTC. Translation: CASSSYTSSYNEQFF.

This clone was detected a few times. The chain uses TRBV7-3 and TRBJ1-1; D is unresolved. The CDR3 is 13 residues long. The ends were cut back, 2 bases at V and 9 bases at J, with 13 bases in the middle. Germline V lookup: CDR1 SGHTA, CDR2 FQGTGA. DNA of the CDR3: TGTGCCAGCAGCTTAGGAGGGTTAAGAAAAGCTTTCTTT. It is translated as CASSLGGLRKAFF.

This clone has only a few counts. V is TRBV4-3 and J is TRBJ1-2; 7 nucleotides line up with TRBD1. The germline V gene encodes CDR1 LGHNA and CDR2 YSLEER. Germline trimming cut 0 bases from V and 6 bases from J; bases unmatched to any gene: 7. There are 15 residues in the CDR3. Here the CDR3 DNA reads TGCGCCAGCAGCCAAGATTTTGACAGGGTCAATGGCTACACCTTC. Amino acids: CASSQDFDRVNGYTF.

V usage is TRBV5-5 and J usage is TRBJ1-6; 9 bases line up with TRBD1. CDR3 length: 16 residues. Per the germline V gene, CDR1 is SGHKS and CDR2 is YYEKEE (reference sequence). V gave up 4 bases and J gave up 13 bases; unmatched junction bases: 15. In nucleotides, the CDR3 is TGTGCCAGCAGCCGAGACCTCGGGACAGGGAATGTTCCCCTCCACTTT. Its translation is CASSRDLGTGNVPLHF. The full variable domain, in which reference TRBV5-5 and TRBJ1-6 provide the parts outside the CDR3, is DAGVTQSPTHLIKTRGQQVTLRCSPISGHKSVSWYQQVLGQGPQFIFQYYEKEERGRGNFPDRFSARQFPNYSSELNVNALLLGDSALYLCASSRDLGTGNVPLHFGNGTRLTVT.

V gene TRBV9 combines with J gene TRBJ2-1, with a tentative D call TRBD2 (7 bases). The germline V and J ends were trimmed by 0 bases and 6 bases, with 13 bases remaining between them. CDR3 length: 15 amino acids. Looked up from germline, CDR1 is SGDLS and CDR2 is YYNGEE. The CDR3 region is CASSVVGGARNEQFF. CDR3 nucleotides: TGTGCCAGCAGCGTAGTGGGGGGGGCCCGCAATGAGCAGTTCTTC.

The V call is TRBV5-6, the J call TRBJ1-3; D is undetermined. The germline V gene has CDR1 SGHDT and CDR2 YYEEEE. Trimming removed 1 base from V and 0 bases from J, with 8 bases in between. The CDR3 sequence is 15 residues long. The CDR3 coding sequence is TGTGCCAGCAGCTTGTTGCAGTCCTCTGGAAACACCATATATTTT. Protein: CASSLLQSSGNTIYF.

This clone was counted a single time. This chain connects TRBV4-1 to TRBJ2-2; D gene uncertain. V lost 1 base and J 3 bases, leaving 15 bases between the germline ends. Germline lookup yields CDR1 MGHRA and CDR2 YSYEKL. CDR3 size: 17 residues. In nucleotides, the CDR3 is TGCGCCAGCAGCCAAGTTTTCCAATCTGAGGACACCGGGGAGCTGTTTTTT. Protein sequence: CASSQVFQSEDTGELFF.

V and J are TRBV15 and TRBJ1-1; D gene unclear. The V end lost 2 bases, the J end lost 8 bases, and 15 bases lay between the germline ends. This CDR3 spans 14 amino acids. Germline V CDR1 and CDR2: LNHNV, YYDKDF (reference sequence). The CDR3 region is CATSRTVGSPEAFF. The CDR3 coding sequence is TGTGCCACCAGCAGAACGGTCGGGTCCCCAGAAGCTTTCTTT.

The chain is built from TRBV2 and TRBJ1-3, with D perhaps matching TRBD1 (5 bases). The CDR3 is 15 residues long. V was trimmed by 3 bases and J by 0 bases, leaving 9 bases between them. Germline V gene sequence: CDR1 SNHLY, CDR2 FYNNEI. Written as DNA, the CDR3 is TGTGCCAGCAGTGAGACAGTGAGCTCTGGAAACACCATATATTTT. Protein product: CASSETVSSGNTIYF.

This clone was seen a handful of times. This chain joins TRBV4-1 and TRBJ2-5, with D possibly being TRBD2 (7 bases). Trimming took off 2 bases at V and 2 bases at J, with 15 bases between the two ends. CDR3 length equals 16 residues. Per germline, CDR1 MGHRA and CDR2 YSYEKL. CDR3 in DNA: TGCGCCAGCAGCCAAAGTTTGGCGGGGGCTCAAGAGACCCAGTACTTC. Encoded protein: CASSQSLAGAQETQYF.

The V and J genes are TRBV5-6 and TRBJ1-1; TRBD1 matches 10 bases. V lost 5 bases, J lost 7 bases, and 14 bases stayed unmatched. The germline V gene has CDR1 SGHDT and CDR2 YYEEEE. This CDR3 is built from 16 residues. The CDR3 sequence: CASRILRQGALVEAFF. The CDR3 nucleotides read TGTGCCAGCAGGATACTTCGACAGGGGGCCCTTGTTGAAGCTTTCTTT.

V and J are TRBV13 and TRBJ2-1; 12 positions match TRBD2. CDR1 is PRHDT and CDR2 is FYEKMQ in the germline V gene (reference sequence). After removal of 4 bases from V and 8 bases from J, the junction contained 6 bases not matched to a gene. The CDR3 contains 15 residues. CDR3 residues: CASSSTSGGRDEQFF. CDR3 nucleotides: TGTGCCAGCAGCTCGACTAGCGGGGGACGGGATGAGCAGTTCTTC.

The J gene is TRBJ2-1, the V gene TRBV9; maybe TRBD2 (6 bases). Germline V gives CDR1 SGDLS, CDR2 YYNGEE. This CDR3 spans 15 amino acids. The germline V and J ends were trimmed by 4 bases and 0 bases, with 11 bases remaining between them. The CDR3 loop is CASSPRGSSYNEQFF. The CDR3 nucleotides are TGTGCCAGCAGCCCGCGGGGCAGCTCCTACAATGAGCAGTTCTTC.

The chain carries TRBV7-9 and TRBJ1-1, with D uncertain. Germline values: CDR1 SEHNR, CDR2 FQNEAQ (reference sequence). The CDR3 is made up of 12 amino acids. The V end lost 7 bases, the J end lost 7 bases, and 13 bases lay between the germline ends. CDR3 residues: CASTPVVHEAFF. As DNA, the CDR3 is TGTGCCAGCACCCCAGTTGTGCATGAAGCTTTCTTT.

This sequence joins TRBV28 and TRBJ1-5; TRBD1 agrees at 7 bases. There are 15 residues in the CDR3. The V segment lost 5 bases and the J segment 7 bases; nucleotides outside the gene matches: 11. The germline V gene has CDR1 MDHEN and CDR2 SYDVKM. The CDR3 sequence is CASSVQGGTWQPQHF. DNA of the CDR3: TGTGCCAGCAGTGTGCAGGGGGGAACTTGGCAGCCCCAGCATTTT.

This clone was detected a few times. This chain joins TRBV10-3 and TRBJ1-1; 7 nucleotides agree with TRBD1. The CDR3 runs 13 residues. Per the germline V gene, CDR1 is ENHRY and CDR2 is SYGVKD. V lost 6 bases to trimming and J lost 4 bases; unmatched junction nucleotides: 5. The CDR3 here is CAIRADRATEAFF. The DNA for the CDR3 is TGTGCCATCAGAGCAGACAGGGCCACTGAAGCTTTCTTT.

The V and J genes are TRBV27 and TRBJ1-2; D is undetermined. This CDR3 region has 12 residues. Deletions cut 4 bases from V and 4 bases from J, with 7 bases between. Germline CDR1 MNHEY, CDR2 SMNVEV (reference sequence). The CDR3 bases are TGTGCCAGCAGTTCAGGTCTCTATGGCTACACCTTC. This encodes CASSSGLYGYTF.

V is TRBV11-1 and J is TRBJ2-7; 8 bases line up with TRBD2. Germline trimming cut 2 bases from V and 4 bases from J; bases unmatched to any gene: 10. The CDR3 has 16 residues. The germline V gene has CDR1 SGHAT and CDR2 FQDESV (reference sequence). The CDR3 loop reads CASSLSPAGGRYEQYF. The CDR3 region has the DNA TGTGCCAGCAGCTTAAGTCCGGCGGGGGGAAGGTACGAGCAGTACTTC.

V usage is TRBV19 and J usage is TRBJ1-2; the D gene is possibly TRBD1 (6 bases). Germline V gives CDR1 LNHDA, CDR2 SQIVND (reference sequence). There are 17 residues in the CDR3. V lost 3 bases, J lost 1 base, and 18 bases lay in between. CDR3 residues: CASSIVLWTEINYGYTF. For the CDR3, the DNA is TGTGCCAGTAGTATTGTACTGTGGACAGAGATTAACTATGGCTACACCTTC.

This clone was seen once. The chain carries TRBV19 and TRBJ1-2, with a weak D call TRBD1 (6 bases). This CDR3 spans 17 amino acids. Germline CDR1 LNHDA, CDR2 SQIVND (reference sequence). Trimming removed 6 bases from V and 2 bases from J, with 22 bases in between. The CDR3 is CASRNSGTEGENYGYTF. For the CDR3, the DNA is TGTGCCAGTAGGAATTCGGGAACTGAGGGGGAAAACTATGGCTACACCTTC.

V and J are TRBV6-6 and TRBJ1-2, with D perhaps matching TRBD1 (6 bases). V was trimmed by 4 bases and J by 6 bases, leaving 18 bases between them. The CDR3 covers 15 residues. Germline CDR1 and CDR2: MNHNY and SVGAGI (reference sequence). In DNA form, the CDR3 reads TGTGCCAGCAGTTTCTTGGCGGACAGCGAGAATGGCTACACCTTC. Its protein product is CASSFLADSENGYTF.